In this sample, the clone carrying this TCR beta chain turned up a few times. The method was immunoSEQ multiplex PCR; TCRdb's version includes in-frame clones alone and lacks a portion of them. The sample holds about 360,000 clones, about 89% seen once. This CDR3 has 13 amino acids. Trimming cost V 5 bases and J 8 bases, with 13 bases left between them. CDR1 is SGHNT, CDR2 YENEEA, per germline. This entry comes from a study of blood T cell repertoires in COVID-19. Looking at the study overall: Italy, Spain and the United States were the sources of the convalescent and acute COVID-19 samples.

Material: PBMCs or T cells enriched from blood (not recorded which). The rearrangement uses TRBV11-3 and TRBJ2-1, with D uncertain. This receptor was obtained from a man aged 30 to 45 who had recovered from COVID-19. The CDR3 region is CASSPPKADEQFF. Here the CDR3 DNA reads TGTGCCAGCAGCCCCCCGAAAGCCGATGAGCAGTTCTTC.